Sequencing of this T cell receptor beta chain was carried out in a study of T-cell reconstitution after alpha-beta-depleted transplantation in children. Overall study findings and caveats: Most T-cell counts and diversity one year after the transplant came from T cells that were newly produced. Alpha-beta T cells present about two months after transplant were reported to originate from several hundred expanded graft clones. The origin of high day-60 TCRbeta diversity in some patients lay in surviving recipient T cells and thymic progenitors.

Unique molecular identifiers were incorporated when the TCRbeta library was constructed. TCRdb used MiXCR to reprocess the PCR reads, holding one entry per CDR3 protein. The repertoire consists of 450,000 to 550,000 distinct CDR3 sequences, with about an eighth occurring once and the leading ten covering 12% to 15%. This clonotype appeared a few times. The antigen is unknown. CDR3 length: 17 residues. Trimming pared 0 bases from V and 2 bases from J, leaving 16 bases between. Germline assignment: CDR1 LGHNA and CDR2 YSLEER. J is TRBJ1-2 and V is TRBV4-3, with D possibly TRBD1 on 5 matching bases. The receptor comes from a female patient aged 2-15 years who had a stem cell transplant for aplastic anemia, so the T cells may come from the graft donor. The material sequenced was PBMCs, mostly from graft donor cells, taken 180 days after TCRalphabeta/CD19-depleted stem cell transplant. CDR3: CASSQDWEGLQNYGYTF. The CDR3 DNA reads as TGCGCCAGCAGCCAAGATTGGGAGGGACTCCAAAACTATGGCTACACCTTC.